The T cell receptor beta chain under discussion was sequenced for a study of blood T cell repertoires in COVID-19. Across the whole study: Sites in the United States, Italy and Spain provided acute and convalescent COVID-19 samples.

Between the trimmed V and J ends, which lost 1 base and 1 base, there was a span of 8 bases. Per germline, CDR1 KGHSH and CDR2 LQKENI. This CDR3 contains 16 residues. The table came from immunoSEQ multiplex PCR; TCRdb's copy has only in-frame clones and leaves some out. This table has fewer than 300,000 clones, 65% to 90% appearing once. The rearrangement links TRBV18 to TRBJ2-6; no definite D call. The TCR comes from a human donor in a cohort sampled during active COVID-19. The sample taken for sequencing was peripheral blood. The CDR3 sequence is CASSPRSESGANVLTF. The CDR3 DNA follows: TGTGCCAGCTCACCACGCTCGGAGTCTGGGGCCAACGTCCTGACTTTC.